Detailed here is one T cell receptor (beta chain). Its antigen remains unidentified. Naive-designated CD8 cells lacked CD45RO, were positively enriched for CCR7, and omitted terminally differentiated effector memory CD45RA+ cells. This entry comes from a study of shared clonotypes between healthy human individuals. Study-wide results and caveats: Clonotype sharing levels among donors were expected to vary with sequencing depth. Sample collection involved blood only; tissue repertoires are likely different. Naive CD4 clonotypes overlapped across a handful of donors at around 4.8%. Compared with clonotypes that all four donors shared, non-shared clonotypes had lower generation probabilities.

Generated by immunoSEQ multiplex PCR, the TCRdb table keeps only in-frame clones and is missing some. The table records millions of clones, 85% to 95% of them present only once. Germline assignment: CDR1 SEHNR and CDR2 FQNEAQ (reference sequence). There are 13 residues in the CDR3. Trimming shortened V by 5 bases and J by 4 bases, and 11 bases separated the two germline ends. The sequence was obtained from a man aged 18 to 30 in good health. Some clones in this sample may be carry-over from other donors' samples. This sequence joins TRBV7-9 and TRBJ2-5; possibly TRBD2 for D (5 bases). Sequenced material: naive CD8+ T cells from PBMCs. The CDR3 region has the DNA TGTGCCAGCAGCCCGAGCGGCCTAGAGACCCAGTACTTC. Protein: CASSPSGLETQYF.